This TCR beta chain came from a study of blood T cells in healthy people across ages. Germline-derived CDR1 and CDR2 are MDHEN and SYDVKM. The V gene end was trimmed by 2 bases and the J gene end by 3 bases; junction bases not matched to a gene: 15. CDR3 size: 18 residues. In regard to this clonotype: Its antigen remains unidentified.

The study, taken as a whole, reports: With age, beta diversity per million T cells declined roughly linearly, significantly by about 40. Researchers report that TCR beta diversity correlated strongly with naive T cell percentage. Diversity was estimated from one million T cells, and these estimates were considered underestimates.

The second PCR ran about 6 to 11 cycles with a sample-barcoded 5' primer and J-beta primers. Via MiXCR, TCRdb re-called the 5' RACE reads, giving one row per CDR3 protein. The table has 380,000 or so distinct CDR3 sequences, about half seen once. J is TRBJ2-7 and V is TRBV28, with 8 positions matching TRBD2. The receptor comes from a man between 60 and 75 years old in good health. Sequencing input: blood. The CDR3 loop is CASSLHRFGAGVIYEQYF. CDR3 sequence (DNA): TGTGCCAGCAGTTTACACCGTTTCGGAGCGGGAGTGATCTACGAGCAGTACTTC.